This TCR beta chain was profiled in a study of T cells in localized non-small cell lung cancer. Some clones are missing from TCRdb's copy, which holds only in-frame ones; the method was immunoSEQ multiplex PCR. The sample contains 40,000 to 55,000 clones, approximately 80% of which appear only once. Study-wide findings and caveats: Appearances in adjacent lung were noted for a median approximately 61 of the top 100 tumor clones. Sequencing involved a lone tumor region, leaving heterogeneity possible. Higher blood T cell density tracked longer overall survival. Adjacent uninvolved lung had the highest clonality, suggesting focused antigen responses.

Details on this clone: Its antigen is unknown.

Germline lookup yields CDR1 SGHAT and CDR2 FQDESV (reference sequence). V was shortened by 3 bases and J by 3 bases, with 1 base between the two germline ends. CDR3 length: 11 residues. The sample here was peripheral blood mononuclear cells, taken before any cancer treatment. V gene TRBV11-1 combines with J gene TRBJ2-3; D gene ambiguous. The sequence was obtained from a man between 40 and 70 years old with stage III lung adenocarcinoma. Here the CDR3 reads CASSLTDTQYF. The CDR3 DNA reads TGTGCCAGCAGCTTGACAGATACGCAGTATTTT.